This T cell receptor beta chain was found in a study of blood T cell repertoires in COVID-19. Looking at the study overall: Samples of COVID-19 (acute and convalescent) were obtained from the United States, Italy and Spain. T cells, B-cell-depleted T cells, or PBMCs provided the cDNA or gDNA that served as material.

This CDR3 is built from 11 residues. The germline V gene encodes CDR1 MDHEN and CDR2 SYDVKM. V lost 7 bases to trimming and J lost 11 bases; unmatched junction nucleotides: 7. In the source study's methods: How many nucleated cells were present was estimated from reference gene primer amplification. The repertoire was sequenced with immunoSEQ multiplex PCR; TCRdb's copy has only in-frame clones and lacks some. D and trimming were read from the DNA, whereas the V and J calls and clone size are those reported in that table. The repertoire holds about 250,000 clones, with over 75% as singletons. Material: peripheral blood. J is TRBJ1-1 and V is TRBV28; 7 nucleotides match TRBD1. This sequence was found in a middle-aged man with active or convalescent COVID-19. Written as DNA, the CDR3 is TGTGCCAGCACCGTACAGGGGTACGCTTTCTTT. This sequence encodes CASTVQGYAFF.